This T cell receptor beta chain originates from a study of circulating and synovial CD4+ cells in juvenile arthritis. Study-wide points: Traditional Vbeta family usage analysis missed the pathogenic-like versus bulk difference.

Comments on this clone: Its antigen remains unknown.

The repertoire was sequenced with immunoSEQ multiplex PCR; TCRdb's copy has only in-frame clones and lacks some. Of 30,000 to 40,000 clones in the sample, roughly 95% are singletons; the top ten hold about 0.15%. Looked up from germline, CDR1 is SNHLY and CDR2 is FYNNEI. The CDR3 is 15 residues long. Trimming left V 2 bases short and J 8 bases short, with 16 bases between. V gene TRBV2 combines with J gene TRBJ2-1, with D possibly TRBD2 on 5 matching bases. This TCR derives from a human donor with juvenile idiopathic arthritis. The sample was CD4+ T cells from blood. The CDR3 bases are TGTGCCAGCAGTGAACCGGAAGCCCCGGGGTATGAGCAGTTCTTC. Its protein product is CASSEPEAPGYEQFF.